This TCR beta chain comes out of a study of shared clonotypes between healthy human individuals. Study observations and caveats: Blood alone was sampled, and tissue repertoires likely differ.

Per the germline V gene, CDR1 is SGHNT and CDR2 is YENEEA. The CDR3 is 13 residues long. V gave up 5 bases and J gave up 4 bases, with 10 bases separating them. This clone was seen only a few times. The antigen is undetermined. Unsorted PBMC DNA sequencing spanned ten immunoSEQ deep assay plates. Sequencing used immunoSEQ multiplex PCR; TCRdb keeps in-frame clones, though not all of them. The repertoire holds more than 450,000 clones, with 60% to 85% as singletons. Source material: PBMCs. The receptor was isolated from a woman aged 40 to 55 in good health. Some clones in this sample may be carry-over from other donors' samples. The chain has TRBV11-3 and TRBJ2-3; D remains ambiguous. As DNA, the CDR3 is TGTGCCAGCAGCCCGAATGTCGCAGATACGCAGTATTTT. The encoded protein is CASSPNVADTQYF.